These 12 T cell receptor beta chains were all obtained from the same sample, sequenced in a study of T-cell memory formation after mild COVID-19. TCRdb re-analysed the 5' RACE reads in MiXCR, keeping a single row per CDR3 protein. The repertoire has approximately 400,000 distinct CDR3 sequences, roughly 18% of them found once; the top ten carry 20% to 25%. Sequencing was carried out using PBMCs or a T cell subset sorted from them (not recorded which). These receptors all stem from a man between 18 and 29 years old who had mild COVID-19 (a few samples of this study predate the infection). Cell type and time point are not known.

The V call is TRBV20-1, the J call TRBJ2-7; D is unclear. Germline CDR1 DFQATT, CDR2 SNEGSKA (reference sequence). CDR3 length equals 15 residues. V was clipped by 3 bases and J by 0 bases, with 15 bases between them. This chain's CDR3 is CSARVFHTFSYEQYF. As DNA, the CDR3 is TGCAGTGCTAGGGTCTTTCACACATTCTCCTACGAGCAGTACTTC.

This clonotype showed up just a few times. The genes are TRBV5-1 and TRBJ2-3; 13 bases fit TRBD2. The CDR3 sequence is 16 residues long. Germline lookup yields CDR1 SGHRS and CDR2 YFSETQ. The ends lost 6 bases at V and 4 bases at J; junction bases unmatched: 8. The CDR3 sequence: CASTQDGLAGADTQYF. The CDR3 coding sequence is TGCGCCAGCACACAAGACGGACTAGCGGGGGCAGATACGCAGTATTTT. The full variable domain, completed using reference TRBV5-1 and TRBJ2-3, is KAGVTQTPRYLIKTRGQQVTLSCSPISGHRSVSWYQQTPGQGLQFLFEYFSETQRNKGNFPGRFSGRQFSNSRSEMNVSTLELGDSALYLCASTQDGLAGADTQYFGPGTRLTVL.

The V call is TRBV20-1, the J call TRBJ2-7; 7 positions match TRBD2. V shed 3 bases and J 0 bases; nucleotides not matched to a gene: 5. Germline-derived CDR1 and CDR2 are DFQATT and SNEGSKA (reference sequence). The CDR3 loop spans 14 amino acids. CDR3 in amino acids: CSARYGGSSYEQYF. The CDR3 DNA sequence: TGCAGTGCTAGGTACGGCGGGAGCTCCTACGAGCAGTACTTC.

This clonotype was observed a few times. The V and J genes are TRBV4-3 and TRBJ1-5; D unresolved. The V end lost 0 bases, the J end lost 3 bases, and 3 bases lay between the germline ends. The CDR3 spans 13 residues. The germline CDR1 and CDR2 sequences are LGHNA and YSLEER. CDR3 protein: CASSQEFNQPQHF. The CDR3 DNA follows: TGCGCCAGCAGCCAAGAGTTCAATCAGCCCCAGCATTTT.

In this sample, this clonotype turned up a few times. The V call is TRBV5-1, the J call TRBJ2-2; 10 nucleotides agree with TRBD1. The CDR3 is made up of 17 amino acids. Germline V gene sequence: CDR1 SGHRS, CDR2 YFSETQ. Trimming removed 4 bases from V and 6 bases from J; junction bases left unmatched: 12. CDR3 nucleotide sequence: TGCGCCAGCAGCGAAGGTCCCGGGACAGGGGATTCCGGGGAGCTGTTTTTT. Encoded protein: CASSEGPGTGDSGELFF.

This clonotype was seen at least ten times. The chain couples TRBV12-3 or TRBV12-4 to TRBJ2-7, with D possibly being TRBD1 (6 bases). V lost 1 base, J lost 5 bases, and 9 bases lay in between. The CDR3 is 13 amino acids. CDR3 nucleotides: TGTGCCAGCAGTTTAGGGAACAGGGACGAGCAGTACTTC. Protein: CASSLGNRDEQYF.

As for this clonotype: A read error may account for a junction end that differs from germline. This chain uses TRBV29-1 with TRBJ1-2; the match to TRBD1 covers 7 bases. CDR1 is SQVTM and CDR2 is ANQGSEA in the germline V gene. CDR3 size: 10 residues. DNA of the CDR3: TGCAGCGTTGACCGGGACAGAAGACCCTTC. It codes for CSVDRDRRPF.

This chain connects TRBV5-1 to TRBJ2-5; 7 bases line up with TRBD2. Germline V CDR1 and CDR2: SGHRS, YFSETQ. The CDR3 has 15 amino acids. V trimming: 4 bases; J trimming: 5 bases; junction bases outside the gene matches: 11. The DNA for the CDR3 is TGCGCCAGCAGCCCAGGACTAGAAGTTGCTGAGACCCAGTACTTC. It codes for CASSPGLEVAETQYF.

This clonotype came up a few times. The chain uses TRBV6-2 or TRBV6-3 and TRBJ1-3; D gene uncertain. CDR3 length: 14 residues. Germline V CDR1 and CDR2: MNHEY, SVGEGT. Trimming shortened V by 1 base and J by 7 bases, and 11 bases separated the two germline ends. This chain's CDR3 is CASSYWTVGNTIYF. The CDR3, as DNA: TGTGCCAGCAGTTACTGGACCGTGGGGAACACCATATATTTT.

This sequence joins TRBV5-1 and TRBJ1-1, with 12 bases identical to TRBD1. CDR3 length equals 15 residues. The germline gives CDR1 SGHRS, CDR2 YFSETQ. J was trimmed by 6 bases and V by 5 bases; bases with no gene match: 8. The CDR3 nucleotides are TGCGCCAGCAGGTCCGGGACAGGGGGCCTATCTGAAGCTTTCTTT. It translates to CASRSGTGGLSEAFF.

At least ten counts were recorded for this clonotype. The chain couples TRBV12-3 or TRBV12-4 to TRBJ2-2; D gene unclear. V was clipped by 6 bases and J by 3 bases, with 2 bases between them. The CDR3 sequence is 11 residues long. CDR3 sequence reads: CASSYTGELFF. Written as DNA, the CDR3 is TGTGCCAGCAGCTACACCGGGGAGCTGTTTTTT.

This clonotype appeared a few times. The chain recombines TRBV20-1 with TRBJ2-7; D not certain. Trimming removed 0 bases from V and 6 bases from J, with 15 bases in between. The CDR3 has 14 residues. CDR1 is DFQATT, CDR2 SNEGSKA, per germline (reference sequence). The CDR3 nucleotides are TGCAGTGCTAGAGATAGGGCAGGCCCCTCCGAGCAGTACGTC. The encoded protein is CSARDRAGPSEQYV.